A selection of T cell receptor beta chains follows, all from one sample in a study of sequential checkpoint blockade in melanoma. Sequencing was performed with immunoSEQ multiplex PCR; in TCRdb, only in-frame clones are kept and a portion is missing. The sample has more than 30,000 clones; roughly a third are singletons. The sample was tumor tissue (inferred from file names), taken from a patient given nivolumab and ipilimumab in sequence. The receptors were gathered from a human donor with melanoma. Both conserved end residues are part of each CDR3. A D gene is named only where the DNA matches it firmly. Size values are once, few and many counts, or a class for expanded clones, and some rows have none.

>TRBV2|TRBJ2-1|-|-
TGTGCCAGCAGTGAAGGGGGGTGGATGGGAGGCCCCTCCAATGAGCAGTTCTTC
CASSEGGWMGGPSNEQFF
>TRBV12-5|TRBJ2-3|-|-
TGTGCCAGCGGGAGCCGGGACAGGGCCCCAGATACGCAGTATTTT
CASGSRDRAPDTQYF
>TRBV29-1|TRBJ1-1|-|-
TGCAGCGCGGACGGCATGAACACTGAAGCTTTCTTT
CSADGMNTEAFF
>TRBV9|TRBJ2-5|few|-
TGTGCCAGCAGCGTAGGTACTGCCCAAGAGACCCAGTACTTC
CASSVGTAQETQYF
>TRBV18|TRBJ2-5|-|-
TGTGCCAGCTCACCACCGGGCGAGACCCAGTACTTC
CASSPPGETQYF
>TRBV5-1|TRBJ2-3|few|TRBD2
TGCGCCAGCAGCTCATTAGCGGGGGGCACAGATACGCAGTATTTT
CASSSLAGGTDTQYF
>TRBV11-3|TRBJ1-1|many|-
TGTGCCAGCAGCTTAACCCCCTGGGCGAGCACTGAAGCTTTCTTT
CASSLTPWASTEAFF
>TRBV19|TRBJ2-1|-|-
TGTGCCAGTAGTATAGGGGGGGTAGGATTCTTC
CASSIGGVGFF
>TRBV28|TRBJ2-7|-|-
TGTGCCAGCAGGGCCTCGGGTAGGGGGGTCGAGCAGTACTTC
CASRASGRGVEQYF
>TRBV23-1|TRBJ1-1|many|TRBD1
TGCGCCAGCAGCTGGACAGGGGGCGCAGAAGCTTTCTTT
CASSWTGGAEAFF
>TRBV19|TRBJ2-7|-|-
TGTGCCAGTACCCGGGGTCCGGCCTACGAGCAGTACTTC
CASTRGPAYEQYF
>TRBV28|TRBJ2-7|few|TRBD1
TGTGCCAGCAGAACGACAGGGAAAAGCTCCTACGAGCAGTACTTC
CASRTTGKSSYEQYF
>TRBV11-3|TRBJ2-1|-|TRBD2
TGTGCCAGCAGCTTCCGGACTAGCGGGAGCTCCTACAATGAGCAGTTCTTC
CASSFRTSGSSYNEQFF
>TRBV6-8|TRBJ1-3|few|-
TGTGCCAGCAGTGCCCGGGGACACCGCTCTGGAAACACCATATATTTT
CASSARGHRSGNTIYF
>TRBV19|TRBJ1-2|once|-
TGTGCCAGTAGTATAGACCCGGGACTGAAAGCTAACTATGGCTACACCTTC
CASSIDPGLKANYGYTF
>TRBV10-2|TRBJ2-5|once|TRBD1
TGCGCCAGCAGTTTTGACCGGGACAGGGGCCAAGAGACCCAGTACTTC
CASSFDRDRGQETQYF
>TRBV18|TRBJ2-5|-|TRBD1
TGTGCCAGCTCACTAAACGGACAGGGGAGGGAGACCCAGTACTTC
CASSLNGQGRETQYF
>TRBV11-3|TRBJ1-2|many|-
TGTGCCAGCAGCTTAGACAGGATGGGTAACTATGGCTACACCTTC
CASSLDRMGNYGYTF
>TRBV9|TRBJ2-1|few|TRBD2
TGTGCCAGCAGCTTAGGCCATCGAAGCGGGGGGCCCTTCTCCTACAATGAGCAGTTCTTC
CASSLGHRSGGPFSYNEQFF
>TRBV14|TRBJ2-1|-|TRBD1
TGTGCCAGCAGCCAAGCCCCGGGACAGGGGGATGATGAGCAGTTCTTC
CASSQAPGQGDDEQFF
>TRBV10-2|TRBJ1-4|-|TRBD1
TGCGCCAGCAGTGAGCCGGGACAGGGGCTTCGAGAAAAACTGTTTTTT
CASSEPGQGLREKLFF
>TRBV30|TRBJ1-6|-|-
TGTGCCTGCTCGACCTACAGAAATTCACCCCTCCACTTT
CACSTYRNSPLHF
>TRBV30|TRBJ1-1|few|-
TGTGCCTGGAGCCAACAGGCAGCGACACGGACTACTTCTGAAGCTTTCTTT
CAWSQQAATRTTSEAFF
>TRBV18|TRBJ1-1|few|TRBD1
TGTGCCAGCTCCCCCGCCGGGACAGCGAACACTGAAGCTTTCTTT
CASSPAGTANTEAFF
>TRBV6-8|TRBJ1-2|-|-
TGTGCCATCAGTGGAGACAGGTACTATGGCTACACCTTC
CAISGDRYYGYTF
>TRBV6-8|TRBJ2-7|-|TRBD2
TGTGCCAGCAGTTCTAGCGGGCGGGACTACGAGCAGTACTTC
CASSSSGRDYEQYF
>TRBV14|TRBJ1-2|-|-
TGTGCCAGCAGCCAGGACTCAACCCCCTATGGCTACACCTTC
CASSQDSTPYGYTF
>TRBV29-1|TRBJ1-2|few|-
TGCAGCGTTCGACGTATGTTTAACTATGGCTACACCTTC
CSVRRMFNYGYTF
>TRBV11-3|TRBJ2-7|-|TRBD1
TGTGCCAGCAGCTTAGAGGGACAGCCGCCCTACGAGCAGTACTTC
CASSLEGQPPYEQYF
>TRBV16|TRBJ1-2|few|-
TGTGCCAGCAGCCTGAACCGGGATACCTATGGCTACACCTTC
CASSLNRDTYGYTF
>TRBV7-6|TRBJ2-6|many|-
TGTGCCAGCAGCTTAGTTGGCCACTCTGGGGCCAACGTCCTGACTTTC
CASSLVGHSGANVLTF
>TRBV11-3|TRBJ2-3|-|-
TGTGCCAGCAGGGGCGTGGGGGGAAGCACAGATACGCAGTATTTT
CASRGVGGSTDTQYF
>TRBV6-4|TRBJ1-5|few|TRBD1
TGTGCCAGCAGTCGGACAGGGTCAGGGGATCAGCCCCAGCATTTT
CASSRTGSGDQPQHF
>TRBV6-8|TRBJ1-5|-|-
TGTGCCAGCAGTGACCACACAGGGATTGGCAATCAGCCCCAGCATTTT
CASSDHTGIGNQPQHF
>TRBV6-8|TRBJ2-5|few|-
TGTGCCAGCAGTTATGCAGGGGCCTCCCAAGAGACCCAGTACTTC
CASSYAGASQETQYF
>TRBV6-8|TRBJ2-1|-|-
TGTGCCAGCAGTTGGGGGACTCCGCCGATGGATGAGCAGTTCTTC
CASSWGTPPMDEQFF
>TRBV4-1|TRBJ2-1|few|TRBD2
TGCGCCAGCAGCCGGGACTATTACAATGAGCAGTTCTTC
CASSRDYYNEQFF
>TRBV19|TRBJ1-4|few|TRBD1
TGTGCCAGTAGTATATACGGGACAGGGTTTGAAAAACTGTTTTTT
CASSIYGTGFEKLFF
>TRBV11-3|TRBJ2-7|-|TRBD2
TGTGCCAGCAGCTTACCGGGGGGGGCTACGCGACAGTACTTC
CASSLPGGATRQYF
>TRBV28|TRBJ2-5|few|-
TGTGCCAGCAGTTTAGCTTGGCAGGACCCTGAAGAGACCCAGTACTTC
CASSLAWQDPEETQYF
>TRBV29-1|TRBJ2-7|few|TRBD1
TGCAGCGTTAACCCCGGGACAGGGTCCTACGAGCAGTACTTC
CSVNPGTGSYEQYF
>TRBV11-3|TRBJ2-1|-|-
TGTGCCAGCAGCTTGTCCCCGACAGGCCAGAGTGAGCAGTTCTTC
CASSLSPTGQSEQFF
>TRBV19|TRBJ2-7|-|-
TGTGCCAGTAGTATACGGACAGACACACCCTACGAGCAGTACTTC
CASSIRTDTPYEQYF
>TRBV11-3|TRBJ1-1|many|-
TGTGCCAGCAGCTTTAATTCGGGACCTGACACTGAAGCTTTCTTT
CASSFNSGPDTEAFF
>TRBV6-8|TRBJ2-2|-|TRBD1
TGTGCCATCAGTGCTTGGACAGGGATGAACACCGGGGAGCTGTTTTTT
CAISAWTGMNTGELFF
>TRBV11-3|TRBJ1-4|few|-
TGTGCCAGCAGCACGGGGGGGGGAACAACTAATGAAAAACTGTTTTTT
CASSTGGGTTNEKLFF
>TRBV18|TRBJ1-5|-|-
TGTGCCAGCTCACCGGCGGCTATAGGCAATCAGCCCCAGCATTTT
CASSPAAIGNQPQHF
>TRBV30|TRBJ1-2|-|TRBD1
TGTGCCTGGAGTGTTTTAGAGGGCAGGGGGATTCCCCTCTATGGCTACACCTTC
CAWSVLEGRGIPLYGYTF
>TRBV10-3|TRBJ2-7|few|TRBD2
TGTGCCATCAGTGAGAAAGGGACTAGCGGCGAGCAGTACTTC
CAISEKGTSGEQYF
>TRBV11-3|TRBJ2-2|many|-
TGTGCCAGCAGCTTAGTCCCCCAGGGAAGAGACACCGGGGAGCTGTTTTTT
CASSLVPQGRDTGELFF
>TRBV11-3|TRBJ2-1|-|-
TGTGCCAGCAGCTGGCCGCGCGGGCGATACAATGAGCAGTTCTTC
CASSWPRGRYNEQFF
>TRBV10-3|TRBJ2-4|-|TRBD1
TGTGCCATCAGTGAGTCGTGGGACAGCCGCACCAAAAACATTCAGTACTTC
CAISESWDSRTKNIQYF
>TRBV11-3|TRBJ2-1|few|TRBD2
TGTGCCAGCAGCTTAGAATATCTCTCCGGACTAGCGGAGTCCTACAATGAGCAGTTCTTC
CASSLEYLSGLAESYNEQFF
>TRBV19|TRBJ1-5|-|-
TGTGCCAGTAGTTCCCTTGGCAGGAGCAATCAGCCCCAGCATTTT
CASSSLGRSNQPQHF
>TRBV18|TRBJ2-7|few|-
TGTGCCAGCTCACCACAATTAGACAGTTTGGGGGAGCAGTACTTC
CASSPQLDSLGEQYF